This TCR beta chain was obtained from a study of CD4 T cells in relation to SARS-CoV-2 and coronaviruses. The CDR3 loop spans 13 amino acids. Between the trimmed V and J ends, which lost 7 bases and 7 bases, there was a span of 16 bases. Germline assignment: CDR1 MDHEN and CDR2 SYDVKM. Study-wide findings and caveats: The cross-reactivity analysis covered only spike protein, not other viral proteins.

Naive and memory CD4+ T cells were cultured with CEF, then survey-sequenced. Assay used: immunoSEQ multiplex PCR; TCRdb lists only in-frame clones, some missing. The table has about 36,000 clones, approximately 80% seen once; the top ten hold 20%. Comment on this clone: Antigen: not known.

For roughly 11 days, approximately 10^5 sorted CD4+ cells grew with T cell-depleted PBMCs and CEF. This TCR was sampled from an adult with COVID-19. The chain combines TRBV28 with TRBJ1-1; perhaps TRBD1 as D (5 bases). The source material was memory CD4+ T cells from PBMCs, cultured in vitro. CDR3 loop: CASIGATSFEAFF. The CDR3 nucleotides are TGTGCCAGCATCGGGGCCACTTCTTTTGAAGCTTTCTTT. Looking up the rest from reference TRBV28 and TRBJ1-1 gives the full variable domain: DVKVTQSSRYLVKRTGEKVFLECVQDMDHENMFWYRQDPGLGLRLIYFSYDVKMKEKGDIPEGYSVSREKKERFSLILESASTNQTSMYLCASIGATSFEAFFGQGTRLTVV.